Listed here is a single T cell receptor (beta chain). These data come from a study of technical replicates of blood from a few donors. Trimming removed 2 bases at V and 4 bases at J, with 6 bases between. In germline, CDR1 is MNHEY, CDR2 SMNVEV (reference sequence). This CDR3 spans 13 amino acids. Using immunoSEQ multiplex PCR, the repertoire was profiled, and TCRdb retains in-frame clones only, with some absent. This sample has roughly 80,000 clones, with approximately 89% found just once. The V and J genes are TRBV27 and TRBJ2-1; D gene uncertain. Sequenced material: T cells isolated from PBMCs. This sequence originates from a human donor in good health. CDR3 in DNA: TGTGCCAGCAGTTTAGCGGCATACAATGAGCAGTTCTTC. It codes for CASSLAAYNEQFF.